Below, 7 T cell receptor beta chains from the same sample are listed, as sequenced in a study of a mutant IDH1 vaccine in newly diagnosed glioma (dated by TCRdb to about 2021). Antigens for these TCRs are unknown. Library method: the immunoSEQ multiplex PCR assay. TCRdb mirrors the immuneACCESS table, restricted to in-frame sequences. Some clones are absent from its copies; in checked studies, under half trace to an unresolved V gene, and the reason for the others is unknown. Within this sample are 20,000 to 30,000 clones, with roughly 80% of them counted one time only. 7.2% of the sample is in the top ten clones. Interpreted using the paper, the time point label stands for: week 5, during vaccination. A 20-mer mutant IDH1 peptide at 300 micrograms in Montanide made up each vaccine dose, which was injected subcutaneously together with topical imiquimod. Sequences were derived from PBMCs, sampled from a glioma patient whose treatment included an IDH1 peptide vaccine. All receptors derive from a man aged 35 to 55 with glioma. Some clones in this sample may be carry-over from other donors' samples.

The chain links TRBV4-1 to TRBJ2-5, with D possibly TRBD2 on 7 matching bases. Germline loops: CDR1 MGHRA, CDR2 YSYEKL. The CDR3 sequence is 16 residues long. The V end was cut by 0 bases, the J end by 2 bases, with 13 bases between. The CDR3 DNA sequence: TGCGCCAGCAGCCAAGATGGGAGGGGGGCTCAAGAGACCCAGTACTTC. Encoded protein: CASSQDGRGAQETQYF.

The chain combines TRBV5-4 with TRBJ2-7, with 10 bases lining up with TRBD1. The germline CDR1 and CDR2 sequences are SGHNT and YYREEE (reference sequence). V shed 2 bases and J 3 bases; nucleotides not matched to a gene: 2. The CDR3 extends over 14 amino acids. The CDR3 sequence is CASSFRDRGYEQYF. CDR3 sequence (DNA): TGTGCCAGCAGCTTCCGGGACAGGGGCTACGAGCAGTACTTC.

This clone was counted a few times. The chain couples TRBV7-8 to TRBJ1-2; D call uncertain. CDR1 is SGHVS and CDR2 is FQNEAQ in the germline V gene. The CDR3 extends over 17 amino acids. Trimming pared 0 bases from V and 4 bases from J, leaving 18 bases between. The chain's CDR3 is CASSLAPRSVGSYGYTF. CDR3 nucleotides: TGTGCCAGCAGCTTAGCGCCTCGTAGTGTCGGGAGCTATGGCTACACCTTC.

Only one count was recorded for this clone. This chain joins TRBV5-1 and TRBJ1-1; D remains ambiguous. The CDR3 covers 16 residues. Looked up from germline, CDR1 is SGHRS and CDR2 is YFSETQ. V lost 0 bases to trimming and J lost 0 bases, with 12 bases between them. CDR3 loop: CASSLEGASMNTEAFF. The DNA for the CDR3 is TGCGCCAGCAGCTTGGAAGGTGCAAGTATGAACACTGAAGCTTTCTTT.

The chain has TRBV2 and TRBJ1-1; perhaps TRBD1 as D (5 bases). Between the trimmed V and J ends, which lost 8 bases and 5 bases, there was a span of 15 bases. This CDR3 has 13 residues. The germline V gene has CDR1 SNHLY and CDR2 FYNNEI. CDR3 DNA sequence: TGTGCCAGCCTAAAAGAGGGGTGGACTGAAGCTTTCTTT. It encodes CASLKEGWTEAFF.

V is TRBV5-1 and J is TRBJ2-3; TRBD2 might be the D (6 bases). The CDR3 length is 16 residues. The germline CDR1 and CDR2 sequences are SGHRS and YFSETQ. Trimming pared 2 bases from V and 4 bases from J, leaving 17 bases between. The DNA for the CDR3 is TGCGCCAGCAGCTTACTCTCCCAAACGGGAGCAGATACGCAGTATTTT. This translates into CASSLLSQTGADTQYF.

This chain connects TRBV28 to TRBJ2-7; D is undetermined. The CDR3 extends over 12 amino acids. Germline CDR1 MDHEN, CDR2 SYDVKM. V lost 5 bases and J 2 bases, leaving 7 bases between the germline ends. Here the CDR3 reads CASSTMPYEQYF. In DNA form, the CDR3 reads TGTGCCAGCAGTACTATGCCCTACGAGCAGTACTTC.